This entry concerns a single T cell receptor beta chain. Its antigen remains undetermined. No clone much larger than this one lies a single base away; base qualities are absent. TCRbeta CDR3 regions were amplified from genomic DNA using the immunoSEQ Assay, a bias-controlled multiplex PCR. The published analysis was carried out like this. The number of nucleated cells in each sample was estimated by amplification of reference gene primers within the assay. To quantify the absolute abundance of each unique TCRbeta CDR3 rearrangement, sequence reads were collapsed and filtered. For each sample, productive Simpson clonality was calculated as the square root of Simpson's diversity index across productive rearrangements. Drawn from immuneACCESS, this table holds only the in-frame rearrangements with V and J called that TCRdb kept. Clones are partly lost; checked studies trace under half to an unresolved V gene and leave the rest unexplained. The V and J calls and clone size were taken over from that table, and D and trimming were inferred from the DNA. Counted in this sample were about 69,000 clones; approximately 83% of them appeared once. Around 3.2% of the sample goes to the ten largest clones.

Collaborating institutions collected whole blood in K2EDTA tubes following their own protocols. For TCRbeta analysis, collaborators shipped samples in one of three forms: frozen whole blood, isolated PBMCs, or DNA extracted from either of those sample types. The data stem from a study of blood T cell repertoires in COVID-19 (TCRdb year 2020). For the wider study: Samples covering the acute and convalescent phases of COVID-19 were provided by collaborators in the United States, Italy and Spain. The prospective study material was composed of cDNA or gDNA derived from T cells, B-cell-depleted T cells, or PBMCs. The dataset comprised deeply sampled blood TCRbeta repertoires from subjects exposed to, actively infected with, or recovered from COVID-19. The repertoires were released in a freely available public database intended as a resource for research on the immune response to SARS-CoV-2. Samples were obtained from the ongoing ImmuneRACE study (first 160 participants) and from 1,200 or so subjects provided by 6 global collaborators. A de-identified subject ID, COVID-19 status, age in years and sex were almost always included in the sample metadata. Where HLA class I and class II types were available, the types were taken from metadata supplied by the sample provider, not from assay-based typing.

The CDR3 covers 14 residues, taking in both the cysteine and the phenylalanine. Of all the DNA, just the CDR3 is kept, 42 bases in frame from base 1. V is pared back by 7 bases and J by 5 bases, with 17 bases lying between the germline termini. The germline V gene (reference sequence) specifies LNHDA as CDR1 and SQIVND as CDR2. The paper as a whole reports these results and caveats: The amount of clinical and demographic metadata varied by source and participant and was provided uncurated.

The chain is assembled from TRBV19 and TRBJ1-2; no confident D gene assignment can be made. Sequenced input: peripheral blood. The sequence came from a man older than 75 with acute or convalescent COVID-19. DNA sequence: TGTGCCAGTACCGCAGTCGGGGTTGGGTATGGCTACACCTTC. Its translation reads: CASTAVGVGYGYTF.